The clone carrying this T cell receptor (beta chain) was counted at least ten times. What it binds is not known. At one boundary the junction diverges from the germline segment, which might be a read error. As for the cDNA, it was generated by 5'RACE with 10-nucleotide random UMIs. A single record per CDR3 protein comes from TCRdb applying MiXCR to the 5' RACE reads. The table includes 27,000 or so distinct CDR3 sequences, approximately 3.2% detected once. This sample was taken from a study of neurological immune-mediated disorders. Study overall: Of around 35 multiple sclerosis patients, approximately 31 were relapsing-remitting and 3 secondary progressive. Study results and caveats: Private repertoires in all groups were suggested by the finding that expanded clones across subjects shared no CDR3 amino acid sequences. The repertoires of 18 of 34 multiple sclerosis patients fell into one related-CDR3 cluster (a possible signature) under phylogenetic grouping.

Per the germline V gene, CDR1 is MDHEN and CDR2 is SYDVKM. The CDR3 covers 16 residues. The material sequenced was PBMCs. The rearrangement uses TRBV28 and TRBJ1-5; D is perhaps TRBD1 (5 bases). The TCR was taken from a woman between 25 and 40 years old with multiple sclerosis. CDR3 region: CATSPRGRGPNQPQNF. The DNA of the CDR3 is TGTGCCACCAGTCCTCGGGGCCGTGGGCCCAATCAGCCCCAGAATTTT.